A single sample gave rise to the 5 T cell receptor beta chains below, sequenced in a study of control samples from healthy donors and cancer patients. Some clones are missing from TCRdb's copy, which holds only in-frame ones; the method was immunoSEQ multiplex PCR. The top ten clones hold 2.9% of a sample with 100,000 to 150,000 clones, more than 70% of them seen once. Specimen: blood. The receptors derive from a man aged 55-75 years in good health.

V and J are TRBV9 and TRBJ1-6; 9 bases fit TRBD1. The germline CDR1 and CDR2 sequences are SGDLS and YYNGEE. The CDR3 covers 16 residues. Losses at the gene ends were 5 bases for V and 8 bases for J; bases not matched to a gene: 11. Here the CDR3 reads CASSEQPGQGYSPLHF. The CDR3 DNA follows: TGTGCCAGCAGTGAACAACCGGGACAGGGTTATTCACCCCTCCACTTT.

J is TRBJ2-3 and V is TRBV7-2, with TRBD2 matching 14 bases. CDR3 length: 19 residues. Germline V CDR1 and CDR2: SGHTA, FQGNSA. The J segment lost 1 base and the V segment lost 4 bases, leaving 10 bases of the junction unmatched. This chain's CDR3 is CASSYGTSGGTFGTDTQYF. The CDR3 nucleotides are TGTGCCAGCAGCTATGGGACTAGCGGGGGCACCTTTGGCACAGATACGCAGTATTTT.

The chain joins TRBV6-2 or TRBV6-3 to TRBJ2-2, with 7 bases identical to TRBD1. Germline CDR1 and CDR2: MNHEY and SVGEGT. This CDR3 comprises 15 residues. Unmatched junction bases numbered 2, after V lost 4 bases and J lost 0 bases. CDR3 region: CASSLDRTNTGELFF. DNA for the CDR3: TGTGCCAGCAGTTTGGACAGGACGAACACCGGGGAGCTGTTTTTT.

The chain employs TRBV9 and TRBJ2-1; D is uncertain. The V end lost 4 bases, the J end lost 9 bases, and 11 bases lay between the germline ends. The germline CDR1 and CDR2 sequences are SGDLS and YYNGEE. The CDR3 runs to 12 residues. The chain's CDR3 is CASSPEVREQFF. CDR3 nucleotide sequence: TGTGCCAGCAGCCCAGAGGTTCGTGAGCAGTTCTTC.

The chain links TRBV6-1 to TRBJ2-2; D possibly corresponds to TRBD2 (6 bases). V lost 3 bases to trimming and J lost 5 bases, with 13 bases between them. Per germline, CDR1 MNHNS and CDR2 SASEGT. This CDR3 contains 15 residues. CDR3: CASSESAGLTGELFF. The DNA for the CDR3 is TGTGCCAGCAGTGAGTCCGCGGGACTGACCGGGGAGCTGTTTTTT.